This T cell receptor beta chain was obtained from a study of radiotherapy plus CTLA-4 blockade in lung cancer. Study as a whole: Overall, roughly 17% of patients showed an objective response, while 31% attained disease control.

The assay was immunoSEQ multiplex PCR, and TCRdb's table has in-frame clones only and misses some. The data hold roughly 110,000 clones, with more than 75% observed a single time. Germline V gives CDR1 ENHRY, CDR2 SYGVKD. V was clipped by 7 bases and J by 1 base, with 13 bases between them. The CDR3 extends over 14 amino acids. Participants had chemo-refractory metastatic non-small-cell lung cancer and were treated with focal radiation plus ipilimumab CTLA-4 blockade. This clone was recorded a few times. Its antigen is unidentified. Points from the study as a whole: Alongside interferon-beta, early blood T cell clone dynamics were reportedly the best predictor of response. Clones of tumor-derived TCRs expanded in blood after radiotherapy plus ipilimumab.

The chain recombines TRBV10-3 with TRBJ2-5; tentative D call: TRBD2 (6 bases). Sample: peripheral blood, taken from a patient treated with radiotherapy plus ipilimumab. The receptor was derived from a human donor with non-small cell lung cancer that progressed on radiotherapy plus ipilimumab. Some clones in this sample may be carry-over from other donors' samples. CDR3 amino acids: CAITDPGGQETQYF. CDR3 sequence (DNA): TGTGCCATCACCGACCCCGGGGGCCAAGAGACCCAGTACTTC.